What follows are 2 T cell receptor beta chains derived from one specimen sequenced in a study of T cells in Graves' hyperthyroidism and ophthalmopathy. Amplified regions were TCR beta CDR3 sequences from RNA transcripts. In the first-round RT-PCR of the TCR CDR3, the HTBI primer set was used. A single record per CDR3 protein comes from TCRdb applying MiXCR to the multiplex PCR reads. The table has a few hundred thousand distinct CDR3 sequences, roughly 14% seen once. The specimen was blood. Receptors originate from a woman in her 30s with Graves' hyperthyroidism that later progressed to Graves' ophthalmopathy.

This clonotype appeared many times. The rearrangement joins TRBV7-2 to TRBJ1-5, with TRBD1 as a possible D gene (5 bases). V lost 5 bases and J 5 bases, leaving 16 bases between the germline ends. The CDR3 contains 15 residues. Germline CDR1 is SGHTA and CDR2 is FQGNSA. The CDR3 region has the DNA TGTGCCAGCAGCCGTCAGGGAGCCGGTCATCAGCCCCAGCATTTT. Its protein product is CASSRQGAGHQPQHF.

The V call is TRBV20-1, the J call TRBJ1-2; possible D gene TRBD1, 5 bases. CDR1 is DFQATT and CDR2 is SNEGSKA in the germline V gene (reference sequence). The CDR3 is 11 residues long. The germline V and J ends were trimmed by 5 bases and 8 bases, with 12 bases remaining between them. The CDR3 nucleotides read TGCAGTGCTCCTCCAGGGTACGGCTACACCTTC. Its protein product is CSAPPGYGYTF.